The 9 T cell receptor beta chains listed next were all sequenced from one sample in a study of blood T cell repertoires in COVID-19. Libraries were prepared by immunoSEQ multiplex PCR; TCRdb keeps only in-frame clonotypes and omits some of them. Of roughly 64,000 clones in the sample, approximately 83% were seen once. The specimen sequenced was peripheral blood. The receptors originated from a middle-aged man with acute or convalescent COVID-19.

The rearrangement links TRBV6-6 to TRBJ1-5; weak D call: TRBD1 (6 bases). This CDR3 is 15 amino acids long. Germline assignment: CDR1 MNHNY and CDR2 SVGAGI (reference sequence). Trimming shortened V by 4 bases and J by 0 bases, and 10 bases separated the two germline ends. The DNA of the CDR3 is TGTGCCAGCAGTTCCACAGGGAATAGCAATCAGCCCCAGCATTTT. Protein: CASSSTGNSNQPQHF.

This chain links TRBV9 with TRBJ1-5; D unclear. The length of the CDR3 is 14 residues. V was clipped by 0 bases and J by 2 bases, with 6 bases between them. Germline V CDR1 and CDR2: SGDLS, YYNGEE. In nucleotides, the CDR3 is TGTGCCAGCAGCGTAGGCAGTCGCAATCAGCCCCAGCATTTT. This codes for CASSVGSRNQPQHF.

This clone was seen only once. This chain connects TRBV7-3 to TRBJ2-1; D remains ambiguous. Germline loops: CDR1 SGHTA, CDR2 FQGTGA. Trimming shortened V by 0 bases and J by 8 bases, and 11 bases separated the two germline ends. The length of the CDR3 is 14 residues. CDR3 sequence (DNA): TGTGCCAGCAGCTTAACGGGCCCGCTGGATGAGCAGTTCTTC. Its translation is CASSLTGPLDEQFF.

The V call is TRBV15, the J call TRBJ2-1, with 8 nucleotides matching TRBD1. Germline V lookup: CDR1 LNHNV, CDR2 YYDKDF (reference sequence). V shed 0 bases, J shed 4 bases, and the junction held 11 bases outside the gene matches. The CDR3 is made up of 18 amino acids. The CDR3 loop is CATSRDKWGTGPYNEQFF. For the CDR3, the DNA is TGTGCCACCAGCAGAGATAAGTGGGGGACAGGCCCTTACAATGAGCAGTTCTTC.

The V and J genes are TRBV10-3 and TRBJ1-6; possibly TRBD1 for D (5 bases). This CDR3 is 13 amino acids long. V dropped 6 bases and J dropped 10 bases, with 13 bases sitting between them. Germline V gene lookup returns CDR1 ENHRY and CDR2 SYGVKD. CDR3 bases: TGTGCCATCAGAGCCGACAGCGGGTCACCCCTCCACTTT. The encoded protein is CAIRADSGSPLHF.

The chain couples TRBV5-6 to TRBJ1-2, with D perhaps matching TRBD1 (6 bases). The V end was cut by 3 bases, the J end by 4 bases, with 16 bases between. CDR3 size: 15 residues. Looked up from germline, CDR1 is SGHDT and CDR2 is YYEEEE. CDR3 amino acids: CASSWGTGTGYGYTF. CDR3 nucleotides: TGTGCCAGCAGCTGGGGAACAGGGACGGGCTATGGCTACACCTTC. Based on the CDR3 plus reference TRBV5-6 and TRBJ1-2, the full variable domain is DAGVTQSPTHLIKTRGQQVTLRCSPKSGHDTVSWYQQALGQGPQFIFQYYEEEERQRGNFPDRFSGHQFPNYSSELNVNALLLGDSALYLCASSWGTGTGYGYTFGSGTRLTVV.

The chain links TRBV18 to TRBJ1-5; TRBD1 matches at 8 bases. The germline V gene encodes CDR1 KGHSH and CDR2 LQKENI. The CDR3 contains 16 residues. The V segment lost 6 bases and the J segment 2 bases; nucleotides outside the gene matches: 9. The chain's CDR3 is CASSLQSGGGNQPQHF. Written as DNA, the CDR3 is TGTGCCAGCTCGCTCCAATCAGGGGGCGGCAATCAGCCCCAGCATTTT. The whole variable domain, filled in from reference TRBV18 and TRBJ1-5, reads NAGVMQNPRHLVRRRGQEARLRCSPMKGHSHVYWYRQLPEEGLKFMVYLQKENIIDESGMPKERFSAEFPKEGPSILRIQQVVRGDSAAYFCASSLQSGGGNQPQHFGDGTRLSIL.

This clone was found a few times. The CDR3 DNA is TGTGCCAGTAGTATAGAGCGGGGGCCGGCTAATGAAAAACTGTTTTTT. Amino acids: CASSIERGPANEKLFF. V and J are TRBV19 and TRBJ1-4; tentative D call: TRBD1 (6 bases). This CDR3 is 16 amino acids long. Germline assignment: CDR1 LNHDA and CDR2 SQIVND (reference sequence). V lost 0 bases to trimming and J lost 3 bases, with 11 bases between them.

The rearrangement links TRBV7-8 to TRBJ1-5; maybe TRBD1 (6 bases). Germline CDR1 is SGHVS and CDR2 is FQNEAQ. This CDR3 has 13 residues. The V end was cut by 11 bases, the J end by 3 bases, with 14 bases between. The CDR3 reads CAGSGGYNQPQHF. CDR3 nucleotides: TGTGCCGGGAGTGGGGGCTACAATCAGCCCCAGCATTTT.